Listed below are T cell receptor beta chains from one sample, sequenced in a study of blood T cell repertoires in COVID-19. Profiling relied on immunoSEQ multiplex PCR, and the TCRdb table lists in-frame clones only, not all of them. The profile shows more than 150,000 clones, roughly 81% of them singletons. The sample comprised peripheral blood. Every receptor here comes from a woman over 75 with COVID-19, enrolled during active disease. Both conserved end residues are part of each CDR3. The D gene is left open where the match is weak. Expanded clones get a size class; other rows say once, few or many, or leave the size out.

clone size	V gene	D gene	J gene	CDR3 protein	CDR3 DNA
.	TRBV10-3	TRBD2	TRBJ2-5	CAISGATSGQETQYF	TGTGCCATCAGCGGGGCGACTAGCGGCCAAGAGACCCAGTACTTC
.	TRBV5-1	TRBD2	TRBJ2-7	CASSFNRLAGSHEQYF	TGCGCCAGCAGCTTTAATAGACTAGCTGGCTCCCACGAGCAGTACTTC
once	TRBV29-1	TRBD1	TRBJ1-4	CSVADLDRGHEKLFF	TGCAGCGTTGCTGACTTGGACAGGGGGCATGAAAAACTGTTTTTT
many	TRBV5-4	TRBD1	TRBJ1-2	CASSLPGQGAFGYTF	TGTGCCAGCAGCTTACCGGGACAGGGGGCGTTTGGCTACACCTTC
few	TRBV6-5	.	TRBJ2-6	CASSLRGSGANVLTF	TGTGCCAGCAGCCTTAGAGGCTCTGGGGCCAACGTCCTGACTTTC
.	TRBV5-1	.	TRBJ2-2	CASWRDTGELFF	TGCGCCAGCTGGAGGGACACCGGGGAGCTGTTTTTT
.	TRBV9	.	TRBJ1-1	CATSPWGPSNTEAFF	TGTGCCACCAGCCCTTGGGGCCCTTCGAACACTGAAGCTTTCTTT
.	TRBV24-1	TRBD1	TRBJ2-1	CATSDLKTGGRNEQFF	TGTGCCACCAGTGATTTGAAGACAGGGGGTAGGAATGAGCAGTTCTTC
.	TRBV12-5	.	TRBJ1-5	CASGLVEGGNQPQPQHF	TGTGCTAGTGGTTTGGTAGAGGGTGGCAATCAGCCTCAGCCCCAGCATTTT
few	TRBV27	.	TRBJ1-5	CASRGGGQPQHF	TGTGCCAGCAGAGGGGGGGGACAGCCCCAGCATTTT
once	TRBV5-1	TRBD2	TRBJ2-2	CASSGRLAGAGELFF	TGCGCCAGCAGCGGGAGACTAGCGGGAGCCGGGGAGCTGTTTTTT
.	TRBV9	TRBD1	TRBJ2-2	CASSVGGQSTGELFF	TGTGCCAGCAGCGTAGGGGGACAGTCGACCGGGGAGCTGTTTTTT
.	TRBV5-6	.	TRBJ1-2	CASSLIGDGYTF	TGTGCCAGCAGCTTGATCGGGGATGGCTACACCTTC
.	TRBV11-2	TRBD2	TRBJ2-1	CASSLEVAGGWNEQFF	TGTGCCAGCAGCTTAGAGGTAGCGGGAGGATGGAATGAGCAGTTCTTC
few	TRBV6-5	.	TRBJ1-2	CASSNSGAGGYTF	TGTGCCAGCAGTAACTCGGGGGCCGGTGGCTACACCTTC
.	TRBV2	TRBD1	TRBJ2-2	CAIGTVPGELFF	TGTGCCATCGGGACAGTTCCCGGGGAGCTGTTTTTT
.	TRBV11-3	.	TRBJ1-1	CASSYDKTAFF	TGTGCCAGCAGCTACGATAAGACTGCTTTCTTT
.	TRBV20-1	.	TRBJ2-1	CSAIDRPPYNEQFF	TGCAGTGCTATTGACAGGCCCCCCTACAATGAGCAGTTCTTC
.	TRBV3-1/TRBV3-2	.	TRBJ2-3	CASSFGPDTQYF	TGTGCCAGCAGCTTTGGCCCAGATACGCAGTATTTT
.	TRBV6-4	TRBD1	TRBJ1-6	CASKGQGDSPLHF	TGTGCCAGCAAGGGACAGGGTGATTCACCCCTCCACTTT
.	TRBV6-2/TRBV6-3	.	TRBJ1-6	CASSYPTDQTGSSYNSPLHF	TGTGCCAGCAGTTACCCGACCGACCAGACAGGCAGCTCCTATAATTCACCCCTCCACTTT
.	TRBV19	.	TRBJ1-4	CASSVRGYGYHEKLFF	TGTGCCAGTAGTGTAAGGGGCTACGGGTACCATGAAAAACTGTTTTTT
few	TRBV6-2/TRBV6-3	.	TRBJ1-5	CASSPTLTGFNQPQHF	TGTGCCAGCAGCCCTACCCTGACAGGTTTCAATCAGCCCCAGCATTTT
.	TRBV4-1	TRBD1	TRBJ2-7	CASSQSLTGPSYEQYF	TGCGCCAGCAGCCAATCTTTGACAGGGCCCTCCTACGAGCAGTACTTC
.	TRBV2	.	TRBJ1-2	CASSDRGYGYTF	TGTGCCAGCAGTGACAGGGGCTATGGCTACACCTTC
.	TRBV28	.	TRBJ1-6	CASSLGGPNNSPLHF	TGTGCCAGCAGTTTAGGAGGGCCCAATAATTCACCCCTCCACTTT
many	TRBV25-1	TRBD2	TRBJ2-1	CASSEPRGGAYNEQFF	TGTGCCAGCAGTGAGCCTAGGGGAGGGGCCTACAATGAGCAGTTCTTC
.	TRBV6-5	TRBD1	TRBJ2-1	CASSWTGGRNEQFF	TGTGCCAGCAGTTGGACAGGGGGTAGGAATGAGCAGTTCTTC
.	TRBV3-1/TRBV3-2	.	TRBJ1-6	CASSPFTGSLHF	TGTGCCAGCAGCCCGTTCACAGGGTCCCTCCACTTT